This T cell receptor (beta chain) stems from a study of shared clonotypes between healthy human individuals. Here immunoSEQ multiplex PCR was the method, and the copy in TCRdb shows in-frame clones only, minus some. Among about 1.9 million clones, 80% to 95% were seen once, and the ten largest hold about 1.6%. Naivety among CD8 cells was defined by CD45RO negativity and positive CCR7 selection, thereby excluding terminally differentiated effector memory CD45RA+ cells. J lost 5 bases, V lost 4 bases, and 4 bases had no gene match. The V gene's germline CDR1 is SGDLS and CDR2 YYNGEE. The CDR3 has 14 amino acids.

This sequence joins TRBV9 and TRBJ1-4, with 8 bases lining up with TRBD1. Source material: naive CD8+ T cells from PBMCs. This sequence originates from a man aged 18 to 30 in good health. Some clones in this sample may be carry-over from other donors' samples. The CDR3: CASSSRDRNEKLFF. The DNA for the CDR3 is TGTGCCAGCAGCTCAAGGGACAGGAATGAAAAACTGTTTTTT.